These 12 T cell receptor beta chains were all obtained from the same sample, sequenced in a study of relationships among human T cell subsets. TCR alpha and beta CDR3s were amplified from mRNA by semiquantitative ARM-PCR. ARM-PCR used tagged nested gene-specific primers, then communal superprimers for exponential amplification. Each CDR3 protein is one row after TCRdb ran MiXCR on the multiplex PCR reads. This sample yields fewer than 16,000 distinct CDR3 sequences, of which about 60% are seen a single time; 30% to 35% belongs to the top ten. Sequencing was done on a sample of total T cells sorted from blood. These receptors all come from a man in his forties or fifties in good health.

This clonotype was observed a few times. The chain employs TRBV11-2 and TRBJ2-7; 9 bases map to TRBD2. The junction had 11 bases not matched to a gene; V was cut back by 1 base and J by 7 bases. The CDR3 length is 16 residues. Germline V lookup: CDR1 SGHAT, CDR2 FQNNGV. The CDR3 reads CASSLVGAGGSEEQYF. The DNA for the CDR3 is TGTGCCAGCAGCTTAGTGGGAGCGGGGGGATCTGAGGAGCAGTACTTC.

The rearrangement joins TRBV14 to TRBJ2-7, with TRBD2 as a possible D gene (5 bases). The CDR3 runs 12 residues. Germline CDR1 reads SGHDN; CDR2 reads FVKESK. Trimming took off 4 bases at V and 3 bases at J, with 7 bases between the two ends. CDR3 sequence: CASSLGNYEQYF. CDR3 bases: TGTGCCAGCAGCCTCGGGAACTACGAGCAGTACTTC.

V usage is TRBV27 and J usage is TRBJ2-1; D not certain. The length of the CDR3 is 14 residues. From germline, CDR1 is MNHEY and CDR2 SMNVEV (reference sequence). Trimming cost V 2 bases and J 8 bases, with 13 bases left between them. The CDR3 DNA reads TGTGCCAGCAGTTTAGCCGCCCCCGGAGATGAGCAGTTCTTC. Protein: CASSLAAPGDEQFF.

V is TRBV7-3 and J is TRBJ2-3; D remains ambiguous. This CDR3 has 14 amino acids. V lost 5 bases, J lost 0 bases, and 9 bases lay in between. CDR1 is SGHTA and CDR2 is FQGTGA in the germline V gene. The CDR3 nucleotides read TGTGCCAGCAGCCCCGGTGGTAGCACAGATACGCAGTATTTT. Amino acid sequence: CASSPGGSTDTQYF. The full variable domain, rest sourced from reference TRBV7-3 and TRBJ2-3, is GAGVSQTPSNKVTEKGKYVELRCDPISGHTALYWYRQSLGQGPEFLIYFQGTGAADDSGLPNDRFFAVRPEGSVSTLKIQRTERGDSAVYLCASSPGGSTDTQYFGPGTRLTVL.

The CDR3 DNA is TGTGCCAGCAGCTTAGTTGGCCGGACAAGTCACGACGAGCAGTACTTC. Translation: CASSLVGRTSHDEQYF. The J gene is TRBJ2-7, the V gene TRBV7-9; perhaps TRBD1 as D (5 bases). Between the trimmed V and J ends, which lost 1 base and 5 bases, there was a span of 18 bases. Germline CDR1 and CDR2: SEHNR and FQNEAQ (reference sequence). CDR3 length equals 16 residues.

V gene TRBV10-3 combines with J gene TRBJ1-2; D remains unclear. Looked up from germline, CDR1 is ENHRY and CDR2 is SYGVKD. V was pared by 0 bases and J by 12 bases, with 8 bases between. The CDR3 extends over 11 amino acids. In nucleotides, the CDR3 is TGTGCCATCAGTGAGTCGAAAGTCCACACCTTC. This translates into CAISESKVHTF.

CDR3: CASGRMGEANTEAFF. The CDR3 DNA reads TGTGCCAGCGGCAGAATGGGGGAGGCGAACACTGAAGCTTTCTTT. The chain combines TRBV11-2 with TRBJ1-1; D may be TRBD1 (5 bases). CDR1 and CDR2 (germline): SGHAT, FQNNGV. Trimming removed 8 bases at V and 1 base at J, with 17 bases between. This CDR3 is 15 amino acids long.

This clonotype has only a few counts. The genes are TRBV5-1 and TRBJ2-7; TRBD1 is a possible D gene (6 bases). CDR3 size: 14 residues. V was pared by 0 bases and J by 4 bases, with 11 bases between. In germline, CDR1 is SGHRS, CDR2 YFSETQ. The CDR3 protein is CASSLAVRGYEQYF. The CDR3 DNA reads TGCGCCAGCAGCTTGGCGGTCAGGGGTTACGAGCAGTACTTC.

The rearrangement links TRBV5-1 to TRBJ2-7, with 8 positions matching TRBD2. CDR1 is SGHRS and CDR2 is YFSETQ in the germline V gene. The V gene end was trimmed by 7 bases and the J gene end by 1 base; junction bases not matched to a gene: 16. The CDR3 totals 17 residues. In DNA, the CDR3 is TGCGCCAGCCAAGCGACGAATGGACTAGCCGGGTCCTACGAGCAGTACTTC. Protein: CASQATNGLAGSYEQYF.

The chain recombines TRBV10-3 with TRBJ2-2, with 10 bases aligning to TRBD2. CDR3 length: 15 amino acids. Trimming took 8 bases from V and 2 from J; bases not matched to a gene: 5. The V gene's germline CDR1 is ENHRY and CDR2 SYGVKD. CDR3 sequence: CAIGSSGGNTGELFF. The CDR3 nucleotides read TGTGCCATCGGCTCTAGCGGGGGTAACACCGGGGAGCTGTTTTTT.

The V call is TRBV7-2, the J call TRBJ1-2; maybe TRBD1 (6 bases). Looked up from germline, CDR1 is SGHTA and CDR2 is FQGNSA. With 2 bases removed from V and 8 bases from J, the gap between germline ends came to 12 bases. The CDR3 is 13 residues long. This CDR3 is CASSLRAGEGYTF. The CDR3 DNA is TGTGCCAGCAGCTTACGGGCAGGGGAAGGCTACACCTTC. The variable domain in full, with the rest retrieved from reference TRBV7-2 and TRBJ1-2, is GAGVSQSPSNKVTEKGKDVELRCDPISGHTALYWYRQSLGQGLEFLIYFQGNSAPDKSGLPSDRFSAERTGGSVSTLTIQRTQQEDSAVYLCASSLRAGEGYTFGSGTRLTVV.

The V call is TRBV28, the J call TRBJ2-1, with TRBD2 matching 9 bases. The CDR3 sequence is 12 residues long. The V gene end was trimmed by 5 bases and the J gene end by 12 bases; junction bases not matched to a gene: 5. The germline gives CDR1 MDHEN, CDR2 SYDVKM. CDR3 DNA: TGTGCCAGCAGTATACTAGCGGGCGGGCAGTTCTTC. It specifies CASSILAGGQFF.